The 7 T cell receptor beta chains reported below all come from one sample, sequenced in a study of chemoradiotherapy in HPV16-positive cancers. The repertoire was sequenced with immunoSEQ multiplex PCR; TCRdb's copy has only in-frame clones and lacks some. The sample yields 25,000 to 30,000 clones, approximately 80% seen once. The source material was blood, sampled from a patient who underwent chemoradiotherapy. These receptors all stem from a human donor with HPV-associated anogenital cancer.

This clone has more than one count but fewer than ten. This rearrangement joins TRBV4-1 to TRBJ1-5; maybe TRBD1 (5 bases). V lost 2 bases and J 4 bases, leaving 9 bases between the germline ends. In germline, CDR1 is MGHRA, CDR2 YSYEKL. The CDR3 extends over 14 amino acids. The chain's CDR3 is CASSQSRENQPQHF. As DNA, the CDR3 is TGCGCCAGCAGCCAAAGCAGGGAGAATCAGCCCCAGCATTTT.

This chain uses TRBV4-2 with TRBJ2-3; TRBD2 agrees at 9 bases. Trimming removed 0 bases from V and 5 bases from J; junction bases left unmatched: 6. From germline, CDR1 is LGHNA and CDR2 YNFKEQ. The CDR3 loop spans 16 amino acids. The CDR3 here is CASSQEFAGGQDTQYF. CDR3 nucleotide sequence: TGTGCCAGCAGCCAAGAGTTTGCGGGGGGGCAAGATACGCAGTATTTT.

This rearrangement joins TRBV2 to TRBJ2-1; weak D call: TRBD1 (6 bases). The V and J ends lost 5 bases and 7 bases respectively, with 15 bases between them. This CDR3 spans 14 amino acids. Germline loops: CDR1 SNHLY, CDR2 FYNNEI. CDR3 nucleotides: TGTGCCAGCAGTAACACCGGACAGACTAATGAGCAGTTCTTC. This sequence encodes CASSNTGQTNEQFF.

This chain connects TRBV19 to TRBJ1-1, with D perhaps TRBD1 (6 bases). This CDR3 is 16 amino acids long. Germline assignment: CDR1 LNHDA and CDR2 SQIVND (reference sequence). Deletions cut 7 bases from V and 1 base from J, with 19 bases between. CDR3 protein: CASITRRGGKNTEAFF. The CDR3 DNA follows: TGTGCCAGTATCACAAGGAGGGGGGGAAAGAACACTGAAGCTTTCTTT.

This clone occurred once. CDR3 residues: CASRNRDRDLTGELFF. CDR3 nucleotide sequence: TGTGCCAGCAGGAACCGGGACAGGGACCTCACCGGGGAGCTGTTTTTT. The chain couples TRBV2 to TRBJ2-2; 9 nucleotides align to TRBD1. With 6 bases clipped from V and 4 bases from J, the junction kept 9 bases outside the gene matches. There are 16 residues in the CDR3. Germline loops: CDR1 SNHLY, CDR2 FYNNEI. The full variable domain, its missing parts supplied by reference TRBV2 and TRBJ2-2, is EPEVTQTPSHQVTQMGQEVILRCVPISNHLYFYWYRQILGQKVEFLVSFYNNEISEKSEIFDDQFSVERPDGSNFTLKIRSTKLEDSAMYFCASRNRDRDLTGELFFGEGSRLTVL.

CDR3 amino acids: CASSVRLAGGYMDTQYF. In nucleotides, the CDR3 is TGTGCCAGCAGCGTAAGGCTAGCGGGGGGTTACATGGATACGCAGTATTTT. The chain links TRBV9 to TRBJ2-3; 11 positions match TRBD2. Looked up from germline, CDR1 is SGDLS and CDR2 is YYNGEE. The CDR3 runs to 17 residues. The J segment lost 6 bases and the V segment lost 1 base, leaving 10 bases of the junction unmatched.

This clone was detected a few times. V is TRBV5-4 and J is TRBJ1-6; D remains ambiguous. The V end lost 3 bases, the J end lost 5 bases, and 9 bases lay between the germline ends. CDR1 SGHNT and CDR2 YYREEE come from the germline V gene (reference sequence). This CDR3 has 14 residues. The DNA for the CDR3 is TGTGCCAGCAGCTCCGGCTTACATAATTCACCCCTCCACTTT. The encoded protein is CASSSGLHNSPLHF.